This TCR beta chain was recovered during a study of blood T cells in healthy people across ages. Overall study context: Template switching captured about one barcoded beta molecule per two T cells.

A second PCR of roughly 7 to 11 cycles used a sample-barcoded 5' primer and a J-beta primer mix. TCRdb reprocessed the 5' RACE reads via MiXCR and lists one record per CDR3 protein. This sample has approximately 880,000 distinct CDR3 sequences, with about 48% found just once. Researchers collected about 10 milliliters of peripheral blood from every single donor. Study-level points and caveats: The study could not conclusively compare naive and antigen-experienced cells, given its unsorted PBMCs. Possibly, changes in expanded clonotypes were confounded because donor CMV status was unknown.

Regarding this clonotype: Its antigen is unknown.

The TCR was taken from a man aged 25 to 45 in good health. Sample: blood.

In DNA form, the CDR3 reads TGTGCCAGCAGTGAGGGGGGGGGAGATACGCAGTATTTT. It is translated as CASSEGGGDTQYF. V usage is TRBV28 and J usage is TRBJ2-3; perhaps TRBD2 as D (7 bases). The CDR3 extends over 13 amino acids. Germline lookup yields CDR1 MDHEN and CDR2 SYDVKM. V gave up 5 bases and J gave up 5 bases, with 11 bases separating them.